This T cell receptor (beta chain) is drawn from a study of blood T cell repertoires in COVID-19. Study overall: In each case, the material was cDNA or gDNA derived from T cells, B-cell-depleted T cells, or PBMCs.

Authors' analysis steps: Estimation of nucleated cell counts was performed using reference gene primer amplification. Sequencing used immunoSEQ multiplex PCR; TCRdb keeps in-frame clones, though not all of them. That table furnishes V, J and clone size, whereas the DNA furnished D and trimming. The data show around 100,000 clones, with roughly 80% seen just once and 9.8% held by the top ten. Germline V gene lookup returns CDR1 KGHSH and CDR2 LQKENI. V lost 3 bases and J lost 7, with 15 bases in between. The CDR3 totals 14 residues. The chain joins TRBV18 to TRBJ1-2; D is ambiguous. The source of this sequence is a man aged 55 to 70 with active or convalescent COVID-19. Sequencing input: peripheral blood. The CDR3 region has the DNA TGTGCCAGCTCACCTCAGGAAGGAGGACTTGGCTACACCTTC. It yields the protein CASSPQEGGLGYTF.